The source of this T cell receptor beta chain is a study of PD-1 blockade in classical Hodgkin lymphoma. Study-level findings and limits: No one has yet defined what causes the repertoire differences, which may be disease activity or prior therapy.

On this clone itself: As yet, its antigen is unknown.

V lost 4 bases, J lost 5 bases, and 21 bases lay in between. Per the germline V gene, CDR1 is MDHEN and CDR2 is SYDVKM. The CDR3 runs 16 residues. After autologous stem cell transplantation all patients relapsed, and prior brentuximab vedotin exposure differed between cohorts. Repertoires were generated with immunoSEQ multiplex PCR, while TCRdb's copy carries only in-frame clones and drops some. The sample comprises some 93,000 clones, approximately 92% of which are singletons, and 2.5% to 3.5% rests with the top ten. Sequencing used peripheral blood mononuclear cells (PBMCs), obtained at baseline. The chain combines TRBV28 with TRBJ2-7; perhaps TRBD1 as D (6 bases). The sequence came from a human donor with classical Hodgkin lymphoma. CDR3 sequence: CASSSNQGKVLDEQYF. The CDR3 DNA reads TGTGCCAGCAGTTCGAACCAGGGGAAGGTCCTAGACGAGCAGTACTTC. The complete variable domain, with remaining parts taken from reference TRBV28 and TRBJ2-7, reads DVKVTQSSRYLVKRTGEKVFLECVQDMDHENMFWYRQDPGLGLRLIYFSYDVKMKEKGDIPEGYSVSREKKERFSLILESASTNQTSMYLCASSSNQGKVLDEQYFGPGTRLTVT.